These 21 T cell receptor beta chains came from one sample sequenced in a study of blood T cells in healthy people across ages. The authors ran a second PCR of about 7 to 12 cycles using a sample-barcoded 5' primer and a J-beta primer mix. A single record per CDR3 protein comes from TCRdb applying MiXCR to the 5' RACE reads. The sample consists of about 2 million distinct CDR3 sequences, roughly 49% of them appearing once. The sequencing input was blood. These receptors originate from a woman between 35 and 50 years old in good health.

This rearrangement joins TRBV6-2 or TRBV6-3 to TRBJ1-5, with D perhaps TRBD1 (6 bases). CDR1 is MNHEY, CDR2 SVGEGT, per germline. V was clipped by 6 bases and J by 3 bases, with 21 bases between them. The CDR3 is 17 residues long. CDR3 sequence: CASSHNTRGNYNQPQHF. The DNA of the CDR3 is TGTGCCAGCAGCCATAACACAAGGGGGAACTACAATCAGCCCCAGCATTTT.

The chain employs TRBV4-3 and TRBJ2-1; no clear D gene. The CDR3 runs 14 residues. Per germline, CDR1 LGHNA and CDR2 YSLEER. Trimming removed 1 base at V and 4 bases at J, with 8 bases between. The CDR3 reads CASSQGSEYNEQFF. As DNA, the CDR3 is TGCGCCAGCAGCCAAGGTTCGGAATACAATGAGCAGTTCTTC.

This clonotype came up a few times. The chain carries TRBV11-2 and TRBJ2-7; tentatively, D is TRBD1 (6 bases). V lost 2 bases to trimming and J lost 0 bases, with 11 bases between them. Germline values: CDR1 SGHAT, CDR2 FQNNGV. CDR3 length equals 15 residues. CDR3 nucleotide sequence: TGTGCCAGCAGCTTAAACAGGGTTAGCTCCTACGAGCAGTACTTC. Translating gives CASSLNRVSSYEQYF.

This chain joins TRBV29-1 and TRBJ1-2; tentative D call: TRBD1 (6 bases). The CDR3 sequence is 13 residues long. V was shortened by 6 bases and J by 3 bases, with 14 bases between the two germline ends. The V gene's germline CDR1 is SQVTM and CDR2 ANQGSEA. In DNA form, the CDR3 reads TGCAGCGTCGCCCGACAGGTCGACTATGGCTACACCTTC. Its translation is CSVARQVDYGYTF.

V gene TRBV5-1 combines with J gene TRBJ1-6; tentatively, D is TRBD1 (6 bases). The CDR3 length is 16 residues. The germline V gene encodes CDR1 SGHRS and CDR2 YFSETQ. The V end was cut by 5 bases, the J end by 5 bases, with 17 bases between. The CDR3 is CASSYRASGDNSPLHF. CDR3 in DNA: TGCGCCAGCAGTTATCGGGCGTCAGGGGATAATTCACCCCTCCACTTT.

V is TRBV6-2 or TRBV6-3 and J is TRBJ2-7; perhaps TRBD2 as D (6 bases). The CDR3 is 13 amino acids. Germline V lookup: CDR1 MNHEY, CDR2 SVGEGT. The ends were cut back, 7 bases at V and 7 bases at J, with 17 bases in the middle. In DNA, the CDR3 is TGTGCCAGCAATACCGGGGGAGTGGGGGAGCAGTACTTC. Its translation is CASNTGGVGEQYF.

This clonotype occurred a few times. The V and J genes are TRBV5-6 and TRBJ2-7; D gene uncertain. The CDR3 extends over 15 amino acids. Germline V lookup: CDR1 SGHDT, CDR2 YYEEEE. Trimming shortened V by 3 bases and J by 6 bases, and 19 bases separated the two germline ends. The CDR3 DNA reads TGTGCCAGCAGCTCGACCCCGACTGAATCTGCCGAGCAGTACTTC. This encodes CASSSTPTESAEQYF.

The V and J genes are TRBV29-1 and TRBJ1-5; D possibly corresponds to TRBD1 (5 bases). CDR3 length equals 12 residues. V lost 3 bases and J lost 3, with 6 bases in between. The V gene's germline CDR1 is SQVTM and CDR2 ANQGSEA. CDR3 loop: CSVDRVNQPQHF. The CDR3 DNA sequence: TGCAGCGTTGACAGGGTCAATCAGCCCCAGCATTTT.

The chain carries TRBV28 and TRBJ1-1; 10 nucleotides match TRBD1. The V gene's germline CDR1 is MDHEN and CDR2 SYDVKM. CDR3 length: 17 residues. The V and J ends lost 4 bases and 2 bases, in that order; junction bases with no gene match: 10. CDR3 nucleotide sequence: TGTGCCAGCAGTTCAGCCGGACAGGGGGGGAGAAACACTGAAGCTTTCTTT. Protein sequence: CASSSAGQGGRNTEAFF.

This chain uses TRBV29-1 with TRBJ1-2; 7 nucleotides line up with TRBD1. This CDR3 has 13 residues. The junction had 4 bases not matched to a gene; V was cut back by 1 base and J by 5 bases. Germline CDR1 reads SQVTM; CDR2 reads ANQGSEA. The CDR3 reads CSVEGDRGYGYTF. The CDR3 DNA sequence: TGCAGCGTTGAAGGGGACAGAGGATATGGCTACACCTTC.

V gene TRBV11-2 combines with J gene TRBJ1-2; 10 nucleotides agree with TRBD1. The ends lost 4 bases at V and 1 base at J; junction bases unmatched: 3. The CDR3 totals 15 residues. CDR1 and CDR2 (germline): SGHAT, FQNNGV. The CDR3 DNA is TGTGCCAGCAGCTGGCGGACAGGGGGTAACTATGGCTACACCTTC. The encoded protein is CASSWRTGGNYGYTF.

J is TRBJ1-2 and V is TRBV28; 10 bases are a match to TRBD1. The germline gives CDR1 MDHEN, CDR2 SYDVKM. Trimming removed 6 bases from V and 5 bases from J; junction bases left unmatched: 6. The CDR3 consists of 14 residues. CDR3 bases: TGTGCCAGCAGAGTCCCGGGACAGGGGTATGGCTACACCTTC. Translation gives CASRVPGQGYGYTF.

The chain is built from TRBV4-1 and TRBJ2-1; 10 positions agree with TRBD2. Losses at the gene ends were 0 bases for V and 7 bases for J; bases not matched to a gene: 6. The CDR3 length is 16 residues. Germline CDR1 MGHRA, CDR2 YSYEKL. Written as DNA, the CDR3 is TGCGCCAGCAGCCAAGAGAGCGGGGGGGCCAGTAATGAGCAGTTCTTC. Amino acids: CASSQESGGASNEQFF.

This clonotype was seen more than once but under ten times. This chain joins TRBV29-1 and TRBJ2-5; the match to TRBD2 covers 14 bases. Germline V lookup: CDR1 SQVTM, CDR2 ANQGSEA. The V and J ends lost 4 bases and 4 bases, in that order; junction bases with no gene match: 8. This CDR3 has 16 residues. In DNA, the CDR3 is TGCAGCGTTGGGGGTCGACTAGCGGGGGGGATAGAGACCCAGTACTTC. Translating gives CSVGGRLAGGIETQYF.

The rearrangement joins TRBV7-2 to TRBJ1-2, with 8 bases lining up with TRBD1. The trim removed 4 bases at V and 7 bases at J, leaving 5 bases unmatched. The CDR3 runs 13 residues. Germline lookup yields CDR1 SGHTA and CDR2 FQGNSA. This chain's CDR3 is CASSSGTGFGYTF. Written as DNA, the CDR3 is TGTGCCAGCAGCTCCGGGACAGGATTTGGCTACACCTTC. Using reference TRBV7-2 and TRBJ1-2 for the parts outside the CDR3, the full variable domain is GAGVSQSPSNKVTEKGKDVELRCDPISGHTALYWYRQSLGQGLEFLIYFQGNSAPDKSGLPSDRFSAERTGGSVSTLTIQRTQQEDSAVYLCASSSGTGFGYTFGSGTRLTVV.

The chain uses TRBV6-2 or TRBV6-3 and TRBJ2-1; TRBD2 might be the D (5 bases). Germline V CDR1 and CDR2: MNHEY, SVGEGT. CDR3 length equals 13 residues. Trimming stripped 2 bases from V and 10 bases from J, with 12 bases between. In DNA form, the CDR3 reads TGTGCCAGCAGTTACGTCCCGGGGTTGGAGCAGTTCTTC. It codes for CASSYVPGLEQFF.

This clonotype came up many times. This chain's CDR3 is CSTKLLTGANVLTF. DNA for the CDR3: TGCAGTACAAAACTTTTGACCGGGGCCAACGTCCTGACTTTC. V is TRBV20-1 and J is TRBJ2-6; D is unclear. Germline CDR1 and CDR2: DFQATT and SNEGSKA (reference sequence). The V and J ends lost 8 bases and 4 bases respectively, with 15 bases between them. The CDR3 loop spans 14 amino acids.

This chain links TRBV5-1 with TRBJ2-1; 10 positions agree with TRBD1. The CDR3 is 17 amino acids. The germline V gene encodes CDR1 SGHRS and CDR2 YFSETQ. The V segment lost 1 base and the J segment 7 bases; nucleotides outside the gene matches: 11. The CDR3 reads CASSLRPAGTGDNEQFF. CDR3 sequence (DNA): TGCGCCAGCAGCTTGAGGCCGGCCGGGACAGGGGATAATGAGCAGTTCTTC.

This clonotype was detected only a few times. The chain employs TRBV18 and TRBJ2-7; tentative D call: TRBD2 (6 bases). Germline-derived CDR1 and CDR2 are KGHSH and LQKENI. V was clipped by 4 bases and J by 5 bases, with 12 bases between them. This CDR3 comprises 13 residues. For the CDR3, the DNA is TGTGCCAGCTCACGCGAAGGAGGGAACGAGCAGTACTTC. Residues: CASSREGGNEQYF. The whole variable domain, filled in from reference TRBV18 and TRBJ2-7, reads NAGVMQNPRHLVRRRGQEARLRCSPMKGHSHVYWYRQLPEEGLKFMVYLQKENIIDESGMPKERFSAEFPKEGPSILRIQQVVRGDSAAYFCASSREGGNEQYFGPGTRLTVT.

V and J are TRBV4-3 and TRBJ2-7; 12 bases fit TRBD2. V lost 1 base, J lost 0 bases, and 4 bases stayed unmatched. Germline-derived CDR1 and CDR2 are LGHNA and YSLEER. This CDR3 is 17 amino acids long. This CDR3 is CASSQGTSGTLSYEQYF. CDR3 sequence (DNA): TGCGCCAGCAGCCAAGGGACTAGCGGGACTCTCTCCTACGAGCAGTACTTC.

This sequence joins TRBV5-5 and TRBJ2-4; D not resolved. The V gene lost 0 bases and the J gene lost 10 bases, with 11 bases spanning the gap. Germline V gene lookup returns CDR1 SGHKS and CDR2 YYEKEE (reference sequence). This CDR3 is built from 13 residues. CDR3 in DNA: TGTGCCAGCAGCTTGGGTGGCGAAACTATTCAGTACTTC. Translation: CASSLGGETIQYF. Combining the CDR3 with reference TRBV5-5 and TRBJ2-4 gives the whole variable domain DAGVTQSPTHLIKTRGQQVTLRCSPISGHKSVSWYQQVLGQGPQFIFQYYEKEERGRGNFPDRFSARQFPNYSSELNVNALLLGDSALYLCASSLGGETIQYFGAGTRLSVL.